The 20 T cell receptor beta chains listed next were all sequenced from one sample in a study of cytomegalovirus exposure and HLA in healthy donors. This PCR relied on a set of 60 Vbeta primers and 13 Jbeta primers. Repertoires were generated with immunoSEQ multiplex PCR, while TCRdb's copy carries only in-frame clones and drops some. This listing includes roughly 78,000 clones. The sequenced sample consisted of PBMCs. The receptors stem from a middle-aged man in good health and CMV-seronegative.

In nucleotides, the CDR3 is TGTGCCAGCAGGGCGGGACTGTCGCAAGAGACCCAGTACTTC. This encodes CASRAGLSQETQYF. The chain uses TRBV5-4 and TRBJ2-5; possible D gene TRBD2, 6 bases. This CDR3 is built from 14 residues. V was shortened by 5 bases and J by 2 bases, with 13 bases between the two germline ends. The germline V gene has CDR1 SGHNT and CDR2 YYREEE (reference sequence).

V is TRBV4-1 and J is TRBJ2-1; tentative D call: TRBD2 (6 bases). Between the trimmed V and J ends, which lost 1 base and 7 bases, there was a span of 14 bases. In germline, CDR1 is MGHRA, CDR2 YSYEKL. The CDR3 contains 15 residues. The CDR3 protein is CASSQGTRDLNEQFF. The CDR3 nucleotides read TGCGCCAGCAGCCAAGGCACTAGGGACTTGAATGAGCAGTTCTTC.

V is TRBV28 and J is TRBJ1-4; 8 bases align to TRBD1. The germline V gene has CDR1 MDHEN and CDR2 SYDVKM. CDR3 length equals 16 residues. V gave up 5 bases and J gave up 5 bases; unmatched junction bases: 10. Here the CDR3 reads CASSEWGGDRNEKLFF. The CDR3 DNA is TGTGCCAGCAGTGAATGGGGGGGGGACAGGAATGAAAAACTGTTTTTT.

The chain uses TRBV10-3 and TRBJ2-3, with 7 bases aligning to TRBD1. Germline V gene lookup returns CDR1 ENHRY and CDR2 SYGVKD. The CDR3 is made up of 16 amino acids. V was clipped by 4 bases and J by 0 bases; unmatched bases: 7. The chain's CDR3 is CAISGQGVGSTDTQYF. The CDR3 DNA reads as TGTGCCATCAGTGGGCAGGGGGTTGGTAGCACAGATACGCAGTATTTT.

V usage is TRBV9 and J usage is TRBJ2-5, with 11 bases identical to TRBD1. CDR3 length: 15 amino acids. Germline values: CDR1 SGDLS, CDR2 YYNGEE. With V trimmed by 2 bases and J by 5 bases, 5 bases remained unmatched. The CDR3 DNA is TGTGCCAGCAGCGTTGGACAGGGGGCCGGGGAGACCCAGTACTTC. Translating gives CASSVGQGAGETQYF.

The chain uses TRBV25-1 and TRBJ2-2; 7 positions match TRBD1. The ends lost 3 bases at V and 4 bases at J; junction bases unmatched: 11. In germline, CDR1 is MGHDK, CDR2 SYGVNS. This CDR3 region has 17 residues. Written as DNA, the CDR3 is TGTGCCAGCAGTGATTTTAAGGGGGCGGGTGCCACCGGGGAGCTGTTTTTT. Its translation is CASSDFKGAGATGELFF.

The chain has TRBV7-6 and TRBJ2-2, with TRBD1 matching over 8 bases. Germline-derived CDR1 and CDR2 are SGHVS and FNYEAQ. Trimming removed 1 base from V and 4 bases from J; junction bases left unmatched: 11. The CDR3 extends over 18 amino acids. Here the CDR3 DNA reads TGTGCCAGCAGCTTAGTCGGTCCAGGGGGCTCTTTCACCGGGGAGCTGTTTTTT. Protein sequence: CASSLVGPGGSFTGELFF.

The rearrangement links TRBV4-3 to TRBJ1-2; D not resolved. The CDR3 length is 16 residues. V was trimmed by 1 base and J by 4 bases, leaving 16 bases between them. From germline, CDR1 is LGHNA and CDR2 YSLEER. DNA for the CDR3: TGCGCCAGCAGCCAAGTTCATAACGGGGAAGGCTATGGCTACACCTTC. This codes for CASSQVHNGEGYGYTF.

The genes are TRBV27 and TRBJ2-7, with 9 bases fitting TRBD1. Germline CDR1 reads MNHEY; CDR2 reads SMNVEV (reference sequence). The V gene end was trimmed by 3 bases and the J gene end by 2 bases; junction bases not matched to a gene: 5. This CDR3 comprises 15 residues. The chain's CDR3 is CASSFQQGAAYEQYF. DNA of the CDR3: TGTGCCAGCAGTTTCCAACAGGGGGCGGCCTACGAGCAGTACTTC.

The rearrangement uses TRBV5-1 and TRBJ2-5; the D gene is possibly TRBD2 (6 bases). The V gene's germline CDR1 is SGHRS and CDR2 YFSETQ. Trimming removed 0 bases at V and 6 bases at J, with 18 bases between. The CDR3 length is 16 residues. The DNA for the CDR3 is TGCGCCAGCAGCTTGGGGATAAGGGACTCGCGTCAGACCCAGTACTTC. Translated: CASSLGIRDSRQTQYF.

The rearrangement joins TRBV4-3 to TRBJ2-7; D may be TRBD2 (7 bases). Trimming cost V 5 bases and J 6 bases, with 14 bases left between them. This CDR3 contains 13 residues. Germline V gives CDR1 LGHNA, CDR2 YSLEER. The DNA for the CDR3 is TGCGCCAGCAGCGGAGCGCGGGGGCTCGAGCAGTACTTC. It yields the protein CASSGARGLEQYF.

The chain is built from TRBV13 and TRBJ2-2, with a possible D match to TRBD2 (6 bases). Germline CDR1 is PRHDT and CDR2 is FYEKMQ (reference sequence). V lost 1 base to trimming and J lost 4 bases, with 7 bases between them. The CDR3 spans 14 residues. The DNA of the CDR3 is TGTGCCAGCAGCTTAGTAGCGGCCACCGGGGAGCTGTTTTTT. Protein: CASSLVAATGELFF.

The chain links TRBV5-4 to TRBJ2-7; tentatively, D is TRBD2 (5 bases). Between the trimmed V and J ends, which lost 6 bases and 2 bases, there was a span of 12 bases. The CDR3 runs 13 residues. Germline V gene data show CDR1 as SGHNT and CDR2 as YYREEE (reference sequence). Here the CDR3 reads CASNHGVPYEQYF. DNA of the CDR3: TGTGCCAGCAACCACGGGGTGCCCTACGAGCAGTACTTC.

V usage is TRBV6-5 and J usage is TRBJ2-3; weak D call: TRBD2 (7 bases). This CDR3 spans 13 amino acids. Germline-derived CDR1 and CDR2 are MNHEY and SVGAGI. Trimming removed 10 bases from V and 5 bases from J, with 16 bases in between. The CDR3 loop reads CATKWGGGDTQYF. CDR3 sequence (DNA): TGTGCCACCAAGTGGGGGGGCGGAGATACGCAGTATTTT.

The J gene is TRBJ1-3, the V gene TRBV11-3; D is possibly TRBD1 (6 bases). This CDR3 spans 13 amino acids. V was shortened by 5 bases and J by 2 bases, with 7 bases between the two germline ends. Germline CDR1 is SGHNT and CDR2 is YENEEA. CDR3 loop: CASSGDTGNTIYF. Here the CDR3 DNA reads TGTGCCAGCAGCGGGGACACTGGAAACACCATATATTTT. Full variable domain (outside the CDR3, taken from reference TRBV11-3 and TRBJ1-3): EAGVVQSPRYKIIEKKQPVAFWCNPISGHNTLYWYLQNLGQGPELLIRYENEEAVDDSQLPKDRFSAERLKGVDSTLKIQPAELGDSAVYLCASSGDTGNTIYFGEGSWLTVV.

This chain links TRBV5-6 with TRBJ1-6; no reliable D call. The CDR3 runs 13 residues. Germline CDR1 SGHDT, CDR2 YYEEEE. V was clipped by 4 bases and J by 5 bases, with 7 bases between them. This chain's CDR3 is CASSRGNNSPLHF. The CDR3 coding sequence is TGTGCCAGCAGCCGGGGTAATAATTCACCCCTCCACTTT. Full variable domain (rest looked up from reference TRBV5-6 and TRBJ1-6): DAGVTQSPTHLIKTRGQQVTLRCSPKSGHDTVSWYQQALGQGPQFIFQYYEEEERQRGNFPDRFSGHQFPNYSSELNVNALLLGDSALYLCASSRGNNSPLHFGNGTRLTVT.

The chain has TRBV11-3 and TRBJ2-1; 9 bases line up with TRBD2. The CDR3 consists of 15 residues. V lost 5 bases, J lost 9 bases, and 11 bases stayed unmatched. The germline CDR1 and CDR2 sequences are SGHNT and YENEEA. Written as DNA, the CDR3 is TGTGCCAGCAGCCCAGAGGGCGGGGGGGCCGGTGAGCAGTTCTTC. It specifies CASSPEGGGAGEQFF.

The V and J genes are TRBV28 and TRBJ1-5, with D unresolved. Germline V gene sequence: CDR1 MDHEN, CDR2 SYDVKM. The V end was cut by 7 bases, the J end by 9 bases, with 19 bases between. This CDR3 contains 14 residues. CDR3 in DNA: TGTGCCAGCACCTATCTGCCCCAGCGGCGGCCCCAGCATTTT. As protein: CASTYLPQRRPQHF.

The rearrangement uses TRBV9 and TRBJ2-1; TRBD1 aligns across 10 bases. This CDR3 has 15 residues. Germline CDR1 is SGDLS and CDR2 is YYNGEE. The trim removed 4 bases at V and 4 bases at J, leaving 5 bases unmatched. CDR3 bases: TGTGCCAGCAGCTTAAGACAGGGGGCTTACAATGAGCAGTTCTTC. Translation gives CASSLRQGAYNEQFF. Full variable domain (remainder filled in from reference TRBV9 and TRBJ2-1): DSGVTQTPKHLITATGQRVTLRCSPRSGDLSVYWYQQSLDQGLQFLIQYYNGEERAKGNILERFSAQQFPDLHSELNLSSLELGDSALYFCASSLRQGAYNEQFFGPGTRLTVL.

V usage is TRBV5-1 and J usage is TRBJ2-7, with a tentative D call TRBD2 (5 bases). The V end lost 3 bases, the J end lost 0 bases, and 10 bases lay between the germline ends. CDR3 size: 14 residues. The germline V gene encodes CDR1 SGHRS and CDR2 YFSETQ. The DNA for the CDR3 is TGCGCCAGCAGCTCCTCGGGGAGCTCCTACGAGCAGTACTTC. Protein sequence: CASSSSGSSYEQYF.